This TCR beta chain is from a study of control samples from healthy donors and cancer patients. CDR1 SGHDN and CDR2 FVKESK come from the germline V gene. The CDR3 runs to 13 residues. Remarks on this clone: One junction end disagrees with the germline gene, perhaps due to a read error.

Measured with immunoSEQ multiplex PCR; TCRdb has only the in-frame clones, and not every one. The table shows 130,000 or so clones, with 94% occurring only once. The sample taken for sequencing was blood. The chain recombines TRBV14 with TRBJ2-2; the D gene is possibly TRBD2 (6 bases). This sequence was found in a man aged 35 to 55 in good health. The CDR3 loop reads CASSQELPGGLFF. The CDR3 DNA follows: TGTGCCAGCAGCCAAGAACTCCCCGGGGGGCTGTTTTTT.